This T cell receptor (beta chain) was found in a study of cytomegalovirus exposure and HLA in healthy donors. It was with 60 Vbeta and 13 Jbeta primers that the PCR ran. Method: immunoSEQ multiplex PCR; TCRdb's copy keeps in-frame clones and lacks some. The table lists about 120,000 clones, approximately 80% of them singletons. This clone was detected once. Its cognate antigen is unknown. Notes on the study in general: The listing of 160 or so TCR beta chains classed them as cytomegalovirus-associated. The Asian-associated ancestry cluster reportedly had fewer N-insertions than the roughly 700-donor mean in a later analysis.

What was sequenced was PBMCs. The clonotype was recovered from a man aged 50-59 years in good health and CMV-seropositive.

The CDR3 protein is CASSYSMMGGGYTF. CDR3 DNA sequence: TGTGCCAGCAGTTACTCGATGATGGGAGGGGGCTACACCTTC. The gene calls are TRBV6-5 and TRBJ1-2; D remains ambiguous. The V and J ends lost 0 bases and 8 bases respectively, with 13 bases between them. This CDR3 is built from 14 residues. Germline values: CDR1 MNHEY, CDR2 SVGAGI.